These 10 T cell receptor beta chains originate from one sample sequenced in a study of T-cell memory formation after mild COVID-19. TCRdb processed the 5' RACE reads anew with MiXCR; each CDR3 protein has one entry. The profile shows 350,000 to 500,000 distinct CDR3 sequences, 20% to 30% of them singletons. The material sequenced was PBMCs or a T cell subset sorted from them (not recorded which). Source of these receptors: an adult woman who had mild COVID-19 (a few samples of this study predate the infection). Cell type and time point are not known.

This chain links TRBV12-3 or TRBV12-4 with TRBJ1-5; 8 nucleotides agree with TRBD1. This CDR3 has 17 residues. The trim removed 6 bases at V and 1 base at J, leaving 11 bases unmatched. CDR3 nucleotides: TGTGCCAGCAGATGGACAGGGTCCCTCTTAAGCAATCAGCCCCAGCATTTT. Translation: CASRWTGSLLSNQPQHF.

The rearrangement links TRBV30 to TRBJ2-7; D possibly uses TRBD1 or TRBD2 (5 bases each). This CDR3 is 12 amino acids long. The V and J ends lost 2 bases and 5 bases respectively, with 10 bases between them. CDR1 is GTSNPN and CDR2 is SVGIG in the germline V gene (reference sequence). The CDR3 DNA follows: TGTGCCTGGAGTTCCGGGACGGACGAGCAGTACTTC. Its protein product is CAWSSGTDEQYF.

CDR3 DNA: TGTGCCAGCAGCGTTACAGGGGGACTAGCGGGCACAGATACGCAGTATTTT. This gives the protein CASSVTGGLAGTDTQYF. The chain links TRBV7-3 to TRBJ2-3; 11 bases match TRBD2. Germline V gene sequence: CDR1 SGHTA, CDR2 FQGTGA. The CDR3 spans 17 residues. The V and J ends lost 5 bases and 1 base, in that order; junction bases with no gene match: 8.

Only a few counts were recorded for this clonotype. This sequence joins TRBV11-3 and TRBJ2-1; D gene ambiguous. CDR1 is SGHNT, CDR2 YENEEA, per germline. V shed 0 bases and J shed 2 bases, with 11 bases lying between them. The CDR3 totals 16 residues. The CDR3 spells CASSLEGSLAYNEQFF. The CDR3 DNA sequence: TGTGCCAGCAGCTTAGAAGGCAGTTTAGCCTACAATGAGCAGTTCTTC.

V is TRBV7-9 and J is TRBJ2-7; a possible D gene is TRBD2 (5 bases). Germline CDR1 and CDR2: SEHNR and FQNEAQ (reference sequence). The CDR3 totals 10 residues. V was clipped by 8 bases and J by 6 bases, with 8 bases between them. The CDR3 DNA reads TGTGCCAGCGGCGGAGGCGAGCAGTACTTC. It translates to CASGGGEQYF.

This clonotype was found once. The CDR3 DNA reads as TGTGCCAGCAGCCCCGGGACAGGGGATATTAACACTGAAGCTTTCTTT. The encoded protein is CASSPGTGDINTEAFF. This sequence joins TRBV3-1 and TRBJ1-1; TRBD1 matches 10 bases. In germline, CDR1 is LGHDT, CDR2 YNNKEL (reference sequence). V was pared by 4 bases and J by 2 bases, with 7 bases of the junction left unmatched. The CDR3 consists of 16 residues.

The chain uses TRBV7-9 and TRBJ2-5; 7 bases map to TRBD2. V was clipped by 6 bases and J by 1 base; unmatched bases: 8. Germline V gene data show CDR1 as SEHNR and CDR2 as FQNEAQ (reference sequence). This CDR3 has 15 amino acids. In nucleotides, the CDR3 is TGTGCCAGCAGTTATACCGGGACTACCCAAGAGACCCAGTACTTC. This encodes CASSYTGTTQETQYF.

The table lists this clonotype with a few counts. This chain links TRBV27 with TRBJ2-7; D is unclear. V was clipped by 0 bases and J by 0 bases, with 9 bases between them. CDR3 length equals 15 residues. Germline V gives CDR1 MNHEY, CDR2 SMNVEV (reference sequence). The CDR3 DNA reads TGTGCCAGCAGTTTATCCTTGCGGCCCTCCTACGAGCAGTACTTC. As protein: CASSLSLRPSYEQYF.

This clonotype turned up a few times. This sequence joins TRBV7-9 and TRBJ1-4; no clear D gene. Germline lookup yields CDR1 SEHNR and CDR2 FQNEAQ (reference sequence). V was trimmed by 5 bases and J by 5 bases, leaving 12 bases between them. The CDR3 consists of 14 residues. The CDR3 protein is CASSGPALNEKLFF. For the CDR3, the DNA is TGTGCCAGCAGCGGTCCGGCCCTAAATGAAAAACTGTTTTTT.

This CDR3 reads CASSPRDRLTGELFF. The DNA of the CDR3 is TGTGCCAGCAGCCCAAGGGACAGGCTGACCGGGGAGCTGTTTTTT. The chain recombines TRBV7-8 with TRBJ2-2; TRBD1 matches at 8 bases. Germline CDR1 SGHVS, CDR2 FQNEAQ. After removal of 5 bases from V and 5 bases from J, the junction contained 7 bases not matched to a gene. This CDR3 has 15 residues.